The next 15 T cell receptor beta chains were all read from a single sample in a study of blood T cell repertoires in COVID-19 (dated by TCRdb to 2018 to 2020). The library was made by the immunoSEQ multiplex PCR assay. Entries here come from immuneACCESS through TCRdb and include only in-frame sequences with V and J called. Some clones fail to appear in such tables; in the studies checked, an unresolved V gene covers under half of the shortfall, and the cause of the remainder is unknown. The sample data list approximately 250,000 clones, and 88% of these were observed just once. Approximately 1.2% of the sample is taken by the ten largest. Sequences were obtained from PBMCs or T cells enriched from blood (not recorded which). Receptor source: a woman in her thirties or forties with acute COVID-19.

The V call is TRBV5-5, the J call TRBJ2-1; 7 bases map to TRBD1. There are 14 residues in the CDR3. CDR1 is SGHKS, CDR2 YYEKEE, per germline (reference sequence). V lost 3 bases, J lost 4 bases, and 4 bases stayed unmatched. CDR3 in amino acids: CASSSGTVYNEQFF. In nucleotides, the CDR3 is TGTGCCAGCAGCTCCGGGACAGTGTACAATGAGCAGTTCTTC.

The chain carries TRBV9 and TRBJ2-3, with 8 positions matching TRBD2. Germline lookup yields CDR1 SGDLS and CDR2 YYNGEE. J lost 2 bases, V lost 0 bases, and 14 bases had no gene match. CDR3 length: 19 amino acids. This CDR3 is CASSVEEPGTSGSTDTQYF. CDR3 nucleotide sequence: TGTGCCAGCAGCGTAGAGGAACCGGGTACTAGCGGCTCCACAGATACGCAGTATTTT.

A single count supports this clone. The V and J genes are TRBV7-8 and TRBJ2-3; TRBD1 agrees at 11 bases. The length of the CDR3 is 17 residues. The germline CDR1 and CDR2 sequences are SGHVS and FQNEAQ. Trimming at V came to 5 bases and at J to 5 bases, leaving 12 bases not matched to a gene. CDR3 region: CASSPLGQGARIDTQYF. CDR3 nucleotide sequence: TGTGCCAGCAGCCCTTTAGGACAGGGGGCGAGAATAGATACGCAGTATTTT. Drawing the rest from reference TRBV7-8 and TRBJ2-3, the complete variable domain is GAGVSQSPRYKVAKRGQDVALRCDPISGHVSLFWYQQALGQGPEFLTYFQNEAQLDKSGLPSDRFFAERPEGSVSTLKIQRTQQEDSAVYLCASSPLGQGARIDTQYFGPGTRLTVL.

The V and J genes are TRBV19 and TRBJ1-2; 7 bases agree with TRBD1. Germline CDR1 LNHDA, CDR2 SQIVND (reference sequence). This CDR3 is built from 15 residues. The V gene end was trimmed by 5 bases and the J gene end by 4 bases; junction bases not matched to a gene: 10. CDR3 coding DNA: TGTGCCAGTAGTGCACGACAGGGAGGACCCTATGGCTACACCTTC. Translated: CASSARQGGPYGYTF.

V is TRBV28 and J is TRBJ1-4; 10 bases line up with TRBD1. Germline V gene lookup returns CDR1 MDHEN and CDR2 SYDVKM. With V trimmed by 6 bases and J by 3 bases, 16 bases remained unmatched. The CDR3 has 19 residues. The CDR3 sequence: CASSLSLTGGGRANEKLFF. CDR3 DNA sequence: TGTGCCAGCAGCCTGTCCCTGACAGGGGGCGGGAGGGCTAATGAAAAACTGTTTTTT.

This clone was recorded only once. The gene calls are TRBV5-6 and TRBJ1-2; D not certain. The CDR3 has 12 amino acids. Germline V lookup: CDR1 SGHDT, CDR2 YYEEEE. Trimming shortened V by 0 bases and J by 3 bases, and 3 bases separated the two germline ends. CDR3 sequence (DNA): TGTGCCAGCAGCTTGGCCGACTATGGCTACACCTTC. Translating it yields CASSLADYGYTF.

This chain connects TRBV15 to TRBJ2-5, with D perhaps matching TRBD2 (6 bases). Germline CDR1 reads LNHNV; CDR2 reads YYDKDF (reference sequence). V shed 0 bases and J shed 5 bases, with 13 bases lying between them. The CDR3 extends over 15 amino acids. CDR3 loop: CATSRDGKGRETQYF. The CDR3 DNA reads TGTGCCACCAGCAGAGATGGAAAGGGGAGGGAGACCCAGTACTTC.

CDR3 coding DNA: TGCGCCAGCAGCTTGGGTCAGGACACCGGGGAGCTGTTTTTT. Translating gives CASSLGQDTGELFF. J is TRBJ2-2 and V is TRBV5-1; D not certain. The germline CDR1 and CDR2 sequences are SGHRS and YFSETQ. V was clipped by 0 bases and J by 3 bases, with 6 bases between them. The CDR3 runs 14 residues.

This rearrangement joins TRBV10-1 to TRBJ2-3, with D possibly matching TRBD2 (6 bases). V gave up 2 bases and J gave up 0 bases, with 15 bases separating them. Germline CDR1 and CDR2: WNHNN and SYGVQD (reference sequence). The CDR3 runs to 17 residues. The CDR3 sequence: CASSEPTGGGSTDTQYF. The DNA for the CDR3 is TGCGCCAGCAGTGAGCCCACCGGAGGAGGGAGCACAGATACGCAGTATTTT.

This sequence joins TRBV5-1 and TRBJ1-2; 7 nucleotides align to TRBD1. The J segment lost 6 bases and the V segment lost 2 bases, leaving 10 bases of the junction unmatched. This CDR3 has 15 residues. Germline V gene lookup returns CDR1 SGHRS and CDR2 YFSETQ. The CDR3 here is CASSLTQGSFDGYTF. DNA of the CDR3: TGCGCCAGCAGCTTAACACAGGGGTCCTTCGATGGCTACACCTTC.

The chain links TRBV5-1 to TRBJ2-3; 10 nucleotides match TRBD1. Germline lookup yields CDR1 SGHRS and CDR2 YFSETQ. This CDR3 contains 18 residues. Trimming removed 1 base from V and 6 bases from J; junction bases left unmatched: 14. DNA of the CDR3: TGCGCCAGCAGCTTGAACCGCCTCCGACAGGGGGCGGGTGATACGCAGTATTTT. It translates to CASSLNRLRQGAGDTQYF. The variable domain in full, completed from reference TRBV5-1 and TRBJ2-3, reads KAGVTQTPRYLIKTRGQQVTLSCSPISGHRSVSWYQQTPGQGLQFLFEYFSETQRNKGNFPGRFSGRQFSNSRSEMNVSTLELGDSALYLCASSLNRLRQGAGDTQYFGPGTRLTVL.

This sequence joins TRBV7-2 and TRBJ1-2; weak D call: TRBD1 (6 bases). The CDR3 runs 13 residues. Germline CDR1 SGHTA, CDR2 FQGNSA. V was cut by 5 bases and J by 8 bases, with 15 bases left in between. The DNA of the CDR3 is TGTGCCAGCAGCCTTACAGGGACGTGGGGCTACACCTTC. Its protein is CASSLTGTWGYTF.

This chain links TRBV5-6 with TRBJ2-3; TRBD1 is a possible D gene (6 bases). The CDR3 spans 14 residues. V was clipped by 4 bases and J by 2 bases, with 11 bases between them. CDR1 and CDR2 (germline): SGHDT, YYEEEE. This CDR3 is CASSLWDNTDTQYF. In nucleotides, the CDR3 is TGTGCCAGCAGCCTCTGGGACAACACAGATACGCAGTATTTT. Complete variable domain (other parts from reference TRBV5-6 and TRBJ2-3): DAGVTQSPTHLIKTRGQQVTLRCSPKSGHDTVSWYQQALGQGPQFIFQYYEEEERQRGNFPDRFSGHQFPNYSSELNVNALLLGDSALYLCASSLWDNTDTQYFGPGTRLTVL.

V and J are TRBV19 and TRBJ2-2; D may be TRBD1 (5 bases). CDR3 length equals 14 residues. Germline V gene data show CDR1 as LNHDA and CDR2 as SQIVND (reference sequence). V lost 2 bases and J lost 5, with 9 bases in between. CDR3 DNA sequence: TGTGCCAGTAGTATAAAGGGGTCAACCGGGGAGCTGTTTTTT. It translates to CASSIKGSTGELFF.

The rearrangement joins TRBV6-5 to TRBJ2-2; no reliable D call. Germline lookup yields CDR1 MNHEY and CDR2 SVGAGI. The CDR3 sequence is 13 residues long. The ends were cut back, 6 bases at V and 0 bases at J, with 5 bases in the middle. The CDR3 coding sequence is TGTGCCAGCAGAGCTTCGAACACCGGGGAGCTGTTTTTT. It translates to CASRASNTGELFF.